The source of this T cell receptor (beta chain) is a study of Graves' ophthalmopathy and Graves' hyperthyroidism. Study observations and caveats: Ophthalmopathy and stable hyperthyroidism were discriminated by a 13-signature model, with about 90% sensitivity and under 84% specificity.

As concerns this clonotype: Antigen unknown.

Researchers took RNA transcripts and amplified TCR beta CDR3 regions from them. Investigators did first-round RT-PCR with HTBI primers, then second-round multiplex PCR. TCRdb itself ran the multiplex PCR reads through MiXCR, one entry per CDR3 protein. The sample records 230,000 or so distinct CDR3 sequences, 45% being singletons. Ophthalmopathy-affected donors exhibited moderate-to-severe activity, CAS ≥3, NOSPECS ≥4, and duration under 3 months. Diagnostic conclusions were grounded in clinical symptoms, serum thyroxine, TRAb, thyroid ultrasound and orbital computed tomography. The PBMCs had their origin in 7.5 to 10 ml of fresh peripheral blood. This CDR3 contains 15 residues. Trimming shortened V by 2 bases and J by 0 bases, and 10 bases separated the two germline ends.

V and J are TRBV12-3 or TRBV12-4 and TRBJ1-1; no reliable D call. Sequencing used peripheral blood. This sequence was found in an adult man with Graves' ophthalmopathy. CDR3 DNA sequence: TGTGCCAGCAGTTTAATGCCGACGATGAACACTGAAGCTTTCTTT. Residues: CASSLMPTMNTEAFF.